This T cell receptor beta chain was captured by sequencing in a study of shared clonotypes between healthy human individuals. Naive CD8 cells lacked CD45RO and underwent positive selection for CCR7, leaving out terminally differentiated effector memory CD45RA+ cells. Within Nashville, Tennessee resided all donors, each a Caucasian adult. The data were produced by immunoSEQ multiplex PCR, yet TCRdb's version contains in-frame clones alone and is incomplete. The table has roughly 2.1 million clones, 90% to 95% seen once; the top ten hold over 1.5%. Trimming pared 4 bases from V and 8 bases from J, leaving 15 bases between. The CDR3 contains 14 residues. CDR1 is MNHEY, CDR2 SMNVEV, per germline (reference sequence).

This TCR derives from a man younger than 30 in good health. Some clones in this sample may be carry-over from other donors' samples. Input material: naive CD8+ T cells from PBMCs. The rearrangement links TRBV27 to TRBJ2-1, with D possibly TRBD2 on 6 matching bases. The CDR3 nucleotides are TGTGCCAGCAGTTCAGTACTAGCCCCCTATGAGCAGTTCTTC. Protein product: CASSSVLAPYEQFF.